The entry below gives a single TCR beta chain sequence along with its context. Its antigen is not identified. This specimen comes from a study of vaccination and CD4 T cells after COVID-19. On the study more broadly: The control cultures got either a CEFX pool, an HIV-1 Nef pool, or no peptide at all.

V was trimmed by 5 bases and J by 10 bases, leaving 20 bases between them. This CDR3 has 14 residues. Germline CDR1 DFQATT, CDR2 SNEGSKA (reference sequence). Documented treatment: approximately 10-day PBMC culture with coronavirus spike peptide pools or control peptides (ViraFEST assay). According to the study, CD4+ T cells from the unexposed donor were gathered ahead of the COVID-19 pandemic (2011-2018). The ViraFEST method relied on peptide pools to expand antigen-specific T cells, followed by TCR sequencing. The study sequenced cultured CD4+ T cell DNA using the Oncomine TCR Beta short-read assay. Using the QIAamp micro DNA kit, genomic DNA was extracted from the CD4+ T cells that had been cultured. TCRdb reanalysed the PCR reads using MiXCR and keeps one entry per CDR3 protein. This table holds 7,000 to 9,000 distinct CDR3 sequences, around two fifths found once. Study results and limitations: Convalescent patients displayed spike mono-reactivity in 304 of 307 vaccine-specific clones. Relatively few convalescent patients were studied; early post-infection timepoints were not included.

This receptor was identified in a human donor in good health. The gene calls are TRBV20-1 and TRBJ1-4, with a tentative D call TRBD1 (6 bases). Sequenced: CD4+ T cells from blood, cultured in vitro. In DNA form, the CDR3 reads TGCAGTGCTCAACCAGTGGGGGCGGGGGGAAAACTGTTTTTT. It specifies CSAQPVGAGGKLFF.